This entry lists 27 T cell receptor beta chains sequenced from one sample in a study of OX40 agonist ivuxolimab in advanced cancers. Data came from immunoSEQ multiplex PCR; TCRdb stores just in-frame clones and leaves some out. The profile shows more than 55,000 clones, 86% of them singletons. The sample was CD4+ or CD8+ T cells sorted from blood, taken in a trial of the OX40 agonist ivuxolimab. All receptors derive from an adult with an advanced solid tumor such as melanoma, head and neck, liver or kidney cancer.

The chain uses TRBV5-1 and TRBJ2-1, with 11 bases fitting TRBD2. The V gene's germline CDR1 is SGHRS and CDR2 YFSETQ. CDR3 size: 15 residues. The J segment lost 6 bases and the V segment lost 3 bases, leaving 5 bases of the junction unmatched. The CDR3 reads CASSSTSGMINEQFF. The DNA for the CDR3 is TGCGCCAGCAGCTCGACTAGCGGGATGATCAATGAGCAGTTCTTC.

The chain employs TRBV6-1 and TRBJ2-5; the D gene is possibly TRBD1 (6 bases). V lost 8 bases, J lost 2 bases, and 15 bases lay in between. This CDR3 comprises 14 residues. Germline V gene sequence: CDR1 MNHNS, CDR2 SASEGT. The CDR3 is CASGGRDGQETQYF. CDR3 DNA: TGTGCCAGCGGGGGCCGGGACGGTCAAGAGACCCAGTACTTC.

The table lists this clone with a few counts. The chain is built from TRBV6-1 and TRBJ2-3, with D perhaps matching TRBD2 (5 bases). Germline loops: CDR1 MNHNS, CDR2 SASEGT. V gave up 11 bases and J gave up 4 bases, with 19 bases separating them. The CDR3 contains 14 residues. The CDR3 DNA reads TGTGCCCTTCAGGCTTCCTCGGGATCAGATACGCAGTATTTT. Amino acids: CALQASSGSDTQYF.

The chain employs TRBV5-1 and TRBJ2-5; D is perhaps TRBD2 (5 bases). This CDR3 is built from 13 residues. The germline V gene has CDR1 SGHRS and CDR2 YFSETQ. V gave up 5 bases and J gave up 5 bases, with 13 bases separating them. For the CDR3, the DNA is TGCGCCAGCAGTTCGGGGAATCGGGAGACCCAGTACTTC. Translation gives CASSSGNRETQYF.

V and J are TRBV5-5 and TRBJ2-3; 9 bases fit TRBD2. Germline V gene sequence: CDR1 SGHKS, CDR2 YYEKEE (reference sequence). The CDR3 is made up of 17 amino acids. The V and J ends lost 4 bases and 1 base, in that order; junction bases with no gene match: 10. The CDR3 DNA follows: TGTGCCAGCAGCGCGGAGCCAGCGGGAGGCCGCACAGATACGCAGTATTTT. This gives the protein CASSAEPAGGRTDTQYF.

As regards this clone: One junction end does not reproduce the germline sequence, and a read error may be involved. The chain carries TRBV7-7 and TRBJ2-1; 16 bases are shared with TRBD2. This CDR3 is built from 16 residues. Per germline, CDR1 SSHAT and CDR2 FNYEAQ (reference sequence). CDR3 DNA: TGTGCTAGCAGCTCGGGACTAGCGGGAGGGCCAAATGAGCAGTTCTTC. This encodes CASSSGLAGGPNEQFF.

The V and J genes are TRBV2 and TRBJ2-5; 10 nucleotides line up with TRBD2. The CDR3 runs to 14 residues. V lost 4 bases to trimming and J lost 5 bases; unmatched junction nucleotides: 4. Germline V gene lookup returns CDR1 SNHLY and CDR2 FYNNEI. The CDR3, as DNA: TGTGCCAGCAGTGCTAGCGGGAGTGCCGAGACCCAGTACTTC. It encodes CASSASGSAETQYF.

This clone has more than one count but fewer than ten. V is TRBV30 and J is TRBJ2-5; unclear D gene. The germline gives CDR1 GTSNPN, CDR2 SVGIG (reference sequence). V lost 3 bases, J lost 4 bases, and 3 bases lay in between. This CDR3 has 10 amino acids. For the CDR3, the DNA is TGTGCCTGGAGCGGAGAGACCCAGTACTTC. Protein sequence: CAWSGETQYF.

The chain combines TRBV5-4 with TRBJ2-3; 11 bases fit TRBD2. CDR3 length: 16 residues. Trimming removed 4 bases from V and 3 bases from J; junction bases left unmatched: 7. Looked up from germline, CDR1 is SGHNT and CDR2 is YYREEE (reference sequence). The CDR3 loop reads CASSERLAGPTDTQYF. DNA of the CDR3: TGTGCCAGCAGCGAAAGACTAGCGGGGCCGACAGATACGCAGTATTTT.

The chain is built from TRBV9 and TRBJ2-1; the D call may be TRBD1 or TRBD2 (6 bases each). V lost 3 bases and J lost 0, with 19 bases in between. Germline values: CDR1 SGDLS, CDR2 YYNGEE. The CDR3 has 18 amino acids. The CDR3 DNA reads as TGTGCCAGCAGCGCAGGCGGAGGGGGTGGAAGCTCCTACAATGAGCAGTTCTTC. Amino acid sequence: CASSAGGGGGSSYNEQFF.

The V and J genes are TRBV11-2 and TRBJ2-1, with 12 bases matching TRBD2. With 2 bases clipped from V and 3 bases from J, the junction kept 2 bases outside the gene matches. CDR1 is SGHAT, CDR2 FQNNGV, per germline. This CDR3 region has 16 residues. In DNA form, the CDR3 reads TGTGCCAGCAGCTTACTAGCGGGAGGGGTCTACAATGAGCAGTTCTTC. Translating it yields CASSLLAGGVYNEQFF.

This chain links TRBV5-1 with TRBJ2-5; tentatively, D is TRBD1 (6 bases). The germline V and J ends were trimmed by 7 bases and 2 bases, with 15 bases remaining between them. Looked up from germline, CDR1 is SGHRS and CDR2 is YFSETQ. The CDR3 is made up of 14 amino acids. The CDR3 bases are TGCGCCAGCTACGATGGACAGCCTCAAGAGACCCAGTACTTC. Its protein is CASYDGQPQETQYF.

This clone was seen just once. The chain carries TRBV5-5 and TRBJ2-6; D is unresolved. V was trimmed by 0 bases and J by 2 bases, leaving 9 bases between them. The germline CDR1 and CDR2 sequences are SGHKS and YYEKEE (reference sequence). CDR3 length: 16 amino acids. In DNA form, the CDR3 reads TGTGCCAGCAGCTTGGCCTCTTCTACTGGGGCCAACGTCCTGACTTTC. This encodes CASSLASSTGANVLTF.

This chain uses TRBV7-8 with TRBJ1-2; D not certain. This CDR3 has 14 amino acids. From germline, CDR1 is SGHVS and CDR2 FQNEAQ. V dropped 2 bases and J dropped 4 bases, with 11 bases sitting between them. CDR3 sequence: CASSLNGEGYGYTF. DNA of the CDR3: TGTGCCAGCAGCTTAAATGGGGAGGGCTATGGCTACACCTTC.

The CDR3 is CASYPLSGARGTDTQYF. The CDR3 DNA reads as TGCGCCAGCTACCCTCTTTCGGGGGCACGTGGCACAGATACGCAGTATTTT. The J gene is TRBJ2-3, the V gene TRBV10-2; possibly TRBD1 or TRBD2 for D (6 bases each). Trimming cost V 8 bases and J 1 base, with 22 bases left between them. There are 17 residues in the CDR3. Germline V gene data show CDR1 as WSHSY and CDR2 as SAAADI.

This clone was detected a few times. The CDR3 region is CASRDRGQGDTEAFF. CDR3 DNA: TGTGCCAGTAGGGATAGGGGACAGGGGGATACTGAAGCTTTCTTT. The J gene is TRBJ1-1, the V gene TRBV19; 11 nucleotides line up with TRBD1. The V gene end was trimmed by 6 bases and the J gene end by 5 bases; junction bases not matched to a gene: 8. The V gene's germline CDR1 is LNHDA and CDR2 SQIVND (reference sequence). The CDR3 sequence is 15 residues long.

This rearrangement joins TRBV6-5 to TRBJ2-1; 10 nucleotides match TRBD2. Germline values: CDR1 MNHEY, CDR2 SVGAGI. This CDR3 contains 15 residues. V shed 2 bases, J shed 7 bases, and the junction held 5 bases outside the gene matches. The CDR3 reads CASSYLAGAVNEQFF. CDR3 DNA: TGTGCCAGCAGTTACCTAGCGGGAGCGGTGAATGAGCAGTTCTTC.

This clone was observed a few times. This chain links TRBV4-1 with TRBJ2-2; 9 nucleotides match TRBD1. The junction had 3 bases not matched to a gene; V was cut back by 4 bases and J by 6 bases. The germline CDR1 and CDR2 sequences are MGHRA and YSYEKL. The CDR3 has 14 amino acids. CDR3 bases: TGCGCCAGCAGCCGGGACAGGGTTCCCGGGGAGCTGTTTTTT. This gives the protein CASSRDRVPGELFF.

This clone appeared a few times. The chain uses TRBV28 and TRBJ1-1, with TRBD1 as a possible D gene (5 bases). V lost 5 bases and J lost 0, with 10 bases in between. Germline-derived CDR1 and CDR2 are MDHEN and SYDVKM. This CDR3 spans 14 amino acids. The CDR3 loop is CASSPGTLNTEAFF. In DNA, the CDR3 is TGTGCCAGCAGTCCCGGGACTTTGAACACTGAAGCTTTCTTT.

CDR3: CASSYGGGGEKLFF. The CDR3 nucleotides read TGTGCCAGCAGTTACGGGGGAGGTGGTGAAAAACTGTTTTTT. The V call is TRBV6-6, the J call TRBJ1-4; D might be TRBD1 (5 bases). CDR1 MNHNY and CDR2 SVGAGI come from the germline V gene (reference sequence). V was shortened by 2 bases and J by 7 bases, with 11 bases between the two germline ends. The CDR3 runs to 14 residues.

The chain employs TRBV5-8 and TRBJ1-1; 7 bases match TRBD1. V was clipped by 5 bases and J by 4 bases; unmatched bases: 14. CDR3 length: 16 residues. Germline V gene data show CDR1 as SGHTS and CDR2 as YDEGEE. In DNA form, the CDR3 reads TGTGCCAGCAGGGCGGGACAGATAATTGTATCCACTGAAGCTTTCTTT. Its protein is CASRAGQIIVSTEAFF.

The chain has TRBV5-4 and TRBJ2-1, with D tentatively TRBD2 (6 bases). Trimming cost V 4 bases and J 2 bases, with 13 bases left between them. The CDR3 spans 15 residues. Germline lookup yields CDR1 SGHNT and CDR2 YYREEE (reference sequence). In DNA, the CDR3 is TGTGCCAGCAGCCCCGGCGGGGTAACCTACAATGAGCAGTTCTTC. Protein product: CASSPGGVTYNEQFF.

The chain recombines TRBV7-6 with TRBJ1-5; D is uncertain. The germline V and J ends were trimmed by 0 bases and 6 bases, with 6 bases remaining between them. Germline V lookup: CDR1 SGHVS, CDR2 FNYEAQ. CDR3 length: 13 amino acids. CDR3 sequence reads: CASSLAVGQPQHF. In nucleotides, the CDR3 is TGTGCCAGCAGCTTAGCGGTAGGTCAGCCCCAGCATTTT. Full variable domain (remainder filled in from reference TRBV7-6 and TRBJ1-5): GAGVSQSPRYKVTKRGQDVALRCDPISGHVSLYWYRQALGQGPEFLTYFNYEAQQDKSGLPNDRFSAERPEGSISTLTIQRTEQRDSAMYRCASSLAVGQPQHFGDGTRLSIL.

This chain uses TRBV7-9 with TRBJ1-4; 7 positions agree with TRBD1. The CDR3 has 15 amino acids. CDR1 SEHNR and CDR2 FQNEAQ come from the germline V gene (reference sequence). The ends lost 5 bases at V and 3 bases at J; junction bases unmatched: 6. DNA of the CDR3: TGTGCCAGCAGCCCGAAGGGACAGTCTAATGAAAAACTGTTTTTT. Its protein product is CASSPKGQSNEKLFF.

Here the CDR3 DNA reads TGTGCCAGCTCACCTGCCCGGGGGGCGGAGACCCAGTACTTC. Translated, it gives CASSPARGAETQYF. This chain joins TRBV18 and TRBJ2-5, with D perhaps matching TRBD2 (7 bases). The V end was cut by 3 bases, the J end by 5 bases, with 13 bases between. The CDR3 contains 14 residues. Germline values: CDR1 KGHSH, CDR2 LQKENI.

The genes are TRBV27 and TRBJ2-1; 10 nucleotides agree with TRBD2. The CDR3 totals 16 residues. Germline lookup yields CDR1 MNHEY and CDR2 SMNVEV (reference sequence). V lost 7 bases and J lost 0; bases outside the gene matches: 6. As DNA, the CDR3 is TGTGCCAGCACCCCAAGCGGGAGGGGCTCCTACAATGAGCAGTTCTTC. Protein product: CASTPSGRGSYNEQFF.

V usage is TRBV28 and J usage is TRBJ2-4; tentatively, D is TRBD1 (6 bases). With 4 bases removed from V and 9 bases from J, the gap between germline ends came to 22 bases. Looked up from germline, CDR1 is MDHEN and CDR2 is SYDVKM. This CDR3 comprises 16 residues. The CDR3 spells CASSSTGTPIPGIQYF. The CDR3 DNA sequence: TGTGCCAGCAGTTCCACCGGGACACCAATACCGGGCATTCAGTACTTC.